The T cell receptor (beta chain) under discussion was sequenced for a study of vaccination and CD4 T cells after COVID-19. Cultured CD4+ T cell DNA underwent sequencing with the Oncomine TCR Beta short-read assay. Genomic DNA was taken out of cultured CD4+ T cells by extraction. MiXCR, applied by TCRdb to the PCR reads, yields one record per CDR3 protein. The table includes 12,000 or so distinct CDR3 sequences, 35% to 50% detected once. V trimming: 4 bases; J trimming: 2 bases; junction bases outside the gene matches: 6. The germline CDR1 and CDR2 sequences are LNHDA and SQIVND (reference sequence). The CDR3 loop spans 16 amino acids. Indicated treatment: approximately nine-day PBMC culture with coronavirus spike peptide pools or control peptides (ViraFEST assay). A remark on this clonotype: Its specificity is not known.

The sequence derives from a human donor with COVID-19. This rearrangement joins TRBV19 to TRBJ2-3; 10 bases map to TRBD2. Sequencing was performed on cultured CD4+ T cells from blood. The CDR3 DNA reads as TGTGCCAGTAGTAACAGCGGGGGGGCCGACACAGATACGCAGTATTTT. Amino acids: CASSNSGGADTDTQYF.